Here is one TCR beta chain with its context. A read error may produce the germline difference seen at one junction end. This sample is part of a study of tumor-infiltrating lymphocytes in primary liver carcinoma. As for the study in general: Patients were both men and women, whose ages ran from 30 to 69 years.

Total RNA amounting to 450 to 500 ng was the source from which TCR beta cDNA was made with a constant-region primer. Amplification in three nested multiplex PCR rounds with slightly modified ARM-PCR gave rise to TCR beta libraries. Primers for the first two PCR rounds were TRBV1-TRBV30 forward primers and a C-beta reverse primer (approximately 10 cycles per round). Each CDR3 protein gets one entry after TCRdb re-called the multiplex PCR reads with MiXCR. The sample has fewer than 400,000 distinct CDR3 sequences, around 50% seen once. The CDR3 extends over 14 amino acids. Germline CDR1 is SGHNT and CDR2 is YENEEA. Blood RNA was derived from unsorted whole blood, and germline DNA was extracted too.

The sequencing sample was made of peripheral blood. V is TRBV11-3 and J is TRBJ2-2, with D perhaps matching TRBD2 (6 bases). The origin of this receptor is a woman in her 30s with primary liver carcinoma and hepatitis B virus infection. The CDR3 here is CANSLGRGDGELFF. The CDR3 DNA reads TGTGCCAACAGCCTAGGTCGCGGGGACGGGGAGCTGTTTTTT.